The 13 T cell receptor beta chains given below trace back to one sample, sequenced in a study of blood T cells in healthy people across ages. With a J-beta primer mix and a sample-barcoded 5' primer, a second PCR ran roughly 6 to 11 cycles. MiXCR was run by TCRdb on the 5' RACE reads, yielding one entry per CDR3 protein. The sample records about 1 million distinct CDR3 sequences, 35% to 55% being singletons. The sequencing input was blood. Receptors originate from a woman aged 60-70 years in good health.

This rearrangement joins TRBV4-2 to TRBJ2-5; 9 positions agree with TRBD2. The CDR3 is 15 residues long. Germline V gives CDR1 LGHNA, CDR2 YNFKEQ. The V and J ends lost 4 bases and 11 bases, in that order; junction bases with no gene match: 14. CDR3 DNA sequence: TGTGCCAGCAGCCTAGCGGGAGCAGTGAACAATGAGCAGTACTTC. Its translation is CASSLAGAVNNEQYF.

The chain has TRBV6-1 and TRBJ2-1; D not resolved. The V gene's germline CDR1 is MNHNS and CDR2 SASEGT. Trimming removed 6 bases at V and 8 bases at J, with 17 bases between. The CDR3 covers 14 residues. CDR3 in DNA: TGTGCCAGCAGGAAGCGATATGGTGGGGATGAGCAGTTCTTC. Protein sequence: CASRKRYGGDEQFF.

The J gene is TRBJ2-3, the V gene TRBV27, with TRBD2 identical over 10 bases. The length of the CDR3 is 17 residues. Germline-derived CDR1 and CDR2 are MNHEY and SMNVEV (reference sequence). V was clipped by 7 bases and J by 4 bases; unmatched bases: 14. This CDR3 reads CASNSQGLAGVSDTQYF. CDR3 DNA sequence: TGTGCCAGCAACTCGCAGGGGCTAGCGGGAGTATCAGATACGCAGTATTTT.

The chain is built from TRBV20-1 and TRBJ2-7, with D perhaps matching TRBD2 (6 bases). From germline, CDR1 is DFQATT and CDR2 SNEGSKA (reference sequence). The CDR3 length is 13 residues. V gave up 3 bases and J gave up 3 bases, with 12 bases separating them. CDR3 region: CSASETSLYEQYF. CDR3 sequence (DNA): TGCAGTGCTAGTGAGACTAGTCTCTACGAGCAGTACTTC.

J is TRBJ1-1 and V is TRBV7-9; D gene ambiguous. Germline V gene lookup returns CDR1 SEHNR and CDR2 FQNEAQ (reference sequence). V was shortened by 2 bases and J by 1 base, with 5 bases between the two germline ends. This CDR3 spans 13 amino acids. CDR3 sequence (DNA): TGTGCCAGCAGCTTAAACCGGAACACTGAAGCTTTCTTT. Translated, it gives CASSLNRNTEAFF.

The DNA of the CDR3 is TGTGCCAGCAGCCACGCCGACAGCGAGCAGTACTTC. Its translation is CASSHADSEQYF. The genes are TRBV3-1 and TRBJ2-5; D possibly corresponds to TRBD1 (5 bases). The tail of the sequence fits TRBJ2-7 better, so the J call may be wrong. CDR1 is LGHDT and CDR2 is YNNKEL in the germline V gene (reference sequence). This CDR3 has 12 amino acids.

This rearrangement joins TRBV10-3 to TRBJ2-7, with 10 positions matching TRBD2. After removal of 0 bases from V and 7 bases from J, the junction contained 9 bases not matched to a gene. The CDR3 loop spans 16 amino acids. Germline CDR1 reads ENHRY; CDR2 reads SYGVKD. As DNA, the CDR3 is TGTGCCATCAGTGAGTCGAGCGGGAGGGCCAGGGATGAGCAGTACTTC. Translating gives CAISESSGRARDEQYF.

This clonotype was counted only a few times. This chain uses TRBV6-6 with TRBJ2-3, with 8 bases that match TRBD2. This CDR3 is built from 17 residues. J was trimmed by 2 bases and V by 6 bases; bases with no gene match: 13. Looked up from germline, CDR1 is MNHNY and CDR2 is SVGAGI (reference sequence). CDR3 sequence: CASSLHSGGAPTDTQYF. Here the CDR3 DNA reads TGTGCCAGCAGCCTTCATTCGGGAGGGGCACCCACAGATACGCAGTATTTT.

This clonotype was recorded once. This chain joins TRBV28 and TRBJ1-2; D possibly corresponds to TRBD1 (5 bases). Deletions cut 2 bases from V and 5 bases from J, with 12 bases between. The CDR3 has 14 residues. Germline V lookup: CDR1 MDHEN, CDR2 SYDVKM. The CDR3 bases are TGTGCCAGCAGTTTACAGGGACGACGTTATGGCTACACCTTC. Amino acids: CASSLQGRRYGYTF.

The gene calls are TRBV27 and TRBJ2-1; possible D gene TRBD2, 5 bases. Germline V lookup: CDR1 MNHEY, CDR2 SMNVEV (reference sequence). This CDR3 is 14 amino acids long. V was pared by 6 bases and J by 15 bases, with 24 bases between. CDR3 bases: TGTGCCAGCAGAGTCATCGGGATCTTCAAACAGTTGTTCTTC. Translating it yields CASRVIGIFKQLFF.

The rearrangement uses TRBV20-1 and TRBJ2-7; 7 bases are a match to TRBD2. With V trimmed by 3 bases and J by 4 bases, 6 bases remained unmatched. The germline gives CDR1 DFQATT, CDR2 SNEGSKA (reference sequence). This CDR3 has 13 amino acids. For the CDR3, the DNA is TGCAGTGCTAGTCGGGGGGTAGGTTACGAGCAGTACTTC. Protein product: CSASRGVGYEQYF.

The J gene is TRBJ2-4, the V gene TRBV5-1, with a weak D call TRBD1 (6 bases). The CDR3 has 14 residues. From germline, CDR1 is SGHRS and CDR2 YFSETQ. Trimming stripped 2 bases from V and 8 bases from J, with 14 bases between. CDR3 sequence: CASSFGSSGDIQYF. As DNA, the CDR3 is TGCGCCAGCAGCTTCGGATCTTCAGGGGACATTCAGTACTTC. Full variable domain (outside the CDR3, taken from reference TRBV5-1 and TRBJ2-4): KAGVTQTPRYLIKTRGQQVTLSCSPISGHRSVSWYQQTPGQGLQFLFEYFSETQRNKGNFPGRFSGRQFSNSRSEMNVSTLELGDSALYLCASSFGSSGDIQYFGAGTRLSVL.

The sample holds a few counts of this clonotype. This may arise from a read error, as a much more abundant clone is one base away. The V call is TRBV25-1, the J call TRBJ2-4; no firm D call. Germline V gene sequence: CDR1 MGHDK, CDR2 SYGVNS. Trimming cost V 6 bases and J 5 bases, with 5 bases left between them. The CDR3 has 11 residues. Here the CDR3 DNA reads TGTGCCAGCAGGGAGCAAAACATTCAGTACTTC. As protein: CASREQNIQYF.